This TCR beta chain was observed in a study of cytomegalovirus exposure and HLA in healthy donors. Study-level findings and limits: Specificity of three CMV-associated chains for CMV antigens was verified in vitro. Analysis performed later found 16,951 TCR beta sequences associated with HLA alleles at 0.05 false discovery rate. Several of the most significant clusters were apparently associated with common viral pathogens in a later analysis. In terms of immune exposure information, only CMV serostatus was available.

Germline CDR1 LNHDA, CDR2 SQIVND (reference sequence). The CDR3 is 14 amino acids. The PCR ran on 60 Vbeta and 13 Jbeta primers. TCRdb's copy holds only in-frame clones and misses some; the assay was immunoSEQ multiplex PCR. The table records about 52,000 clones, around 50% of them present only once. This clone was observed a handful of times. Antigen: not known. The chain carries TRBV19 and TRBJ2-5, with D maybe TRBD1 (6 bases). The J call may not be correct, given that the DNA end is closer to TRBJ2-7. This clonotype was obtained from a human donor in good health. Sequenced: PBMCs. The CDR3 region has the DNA TGTGCCAGTAGAGTAACAGGGAGCTCCTACGAGCAGTACTTC. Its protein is CASRVTGSSYEQYF.